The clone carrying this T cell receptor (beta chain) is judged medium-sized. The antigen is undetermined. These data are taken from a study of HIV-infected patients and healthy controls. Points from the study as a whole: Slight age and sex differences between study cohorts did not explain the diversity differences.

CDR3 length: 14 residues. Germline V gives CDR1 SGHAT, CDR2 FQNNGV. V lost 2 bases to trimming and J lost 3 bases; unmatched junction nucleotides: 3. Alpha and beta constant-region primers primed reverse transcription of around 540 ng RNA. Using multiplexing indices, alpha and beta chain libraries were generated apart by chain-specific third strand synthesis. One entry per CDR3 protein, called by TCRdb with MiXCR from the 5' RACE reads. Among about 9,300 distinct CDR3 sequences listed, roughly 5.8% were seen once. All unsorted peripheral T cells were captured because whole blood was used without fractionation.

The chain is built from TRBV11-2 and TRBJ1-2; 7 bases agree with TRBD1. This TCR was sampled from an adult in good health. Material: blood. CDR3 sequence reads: CASSLSTGHYGYTF. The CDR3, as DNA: TGTGCCAGCAGCTTATCGACAGGGCACTATGGCTACACCTTC.